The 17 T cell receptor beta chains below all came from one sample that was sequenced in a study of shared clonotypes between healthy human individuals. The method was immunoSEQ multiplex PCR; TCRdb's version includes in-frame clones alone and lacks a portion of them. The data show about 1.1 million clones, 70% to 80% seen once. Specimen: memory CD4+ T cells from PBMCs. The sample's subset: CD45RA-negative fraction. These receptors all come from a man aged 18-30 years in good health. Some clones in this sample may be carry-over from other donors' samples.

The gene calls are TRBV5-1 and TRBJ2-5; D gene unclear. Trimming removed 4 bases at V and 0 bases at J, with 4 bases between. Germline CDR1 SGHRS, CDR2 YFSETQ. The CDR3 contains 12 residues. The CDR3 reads CASSVNQETQYF. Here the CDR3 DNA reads TGCGCCAGCAGCGTGAACCAAGAGACCCAGTACTTC.

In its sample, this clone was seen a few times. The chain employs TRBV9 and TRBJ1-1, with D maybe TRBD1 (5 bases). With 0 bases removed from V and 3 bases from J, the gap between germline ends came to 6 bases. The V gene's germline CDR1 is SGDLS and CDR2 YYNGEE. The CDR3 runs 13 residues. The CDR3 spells CASSVVGDTEAFF. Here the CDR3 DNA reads TGTGCCAGCAGCGTAGTGGGGGACACTGAAGCTTTCTTT.

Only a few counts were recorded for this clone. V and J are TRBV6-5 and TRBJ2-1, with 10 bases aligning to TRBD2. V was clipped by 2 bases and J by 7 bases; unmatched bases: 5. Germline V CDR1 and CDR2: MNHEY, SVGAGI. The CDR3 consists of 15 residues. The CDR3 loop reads CASSYRLAGENEQFF. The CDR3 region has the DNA TGTGCCAGCAGTTACAGGCTAGCGGGAGAGAATGAGCAGTTCTTC.

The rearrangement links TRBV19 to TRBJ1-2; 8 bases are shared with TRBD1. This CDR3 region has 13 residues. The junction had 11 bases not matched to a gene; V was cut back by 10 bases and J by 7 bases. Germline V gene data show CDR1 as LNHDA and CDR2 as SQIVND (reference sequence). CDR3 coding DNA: TGTGCCACTAATACCGGGACAGGCGGTGGCTACACCTTC. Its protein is CATNTGTGGGYTF.

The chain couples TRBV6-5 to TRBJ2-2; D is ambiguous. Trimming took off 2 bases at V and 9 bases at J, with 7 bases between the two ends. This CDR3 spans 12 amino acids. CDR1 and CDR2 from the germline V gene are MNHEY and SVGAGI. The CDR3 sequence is CASSYNGRELFF. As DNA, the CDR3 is TGTGCCAGCAGTTACAACGGTCGGGAGCTGTTTTTT.

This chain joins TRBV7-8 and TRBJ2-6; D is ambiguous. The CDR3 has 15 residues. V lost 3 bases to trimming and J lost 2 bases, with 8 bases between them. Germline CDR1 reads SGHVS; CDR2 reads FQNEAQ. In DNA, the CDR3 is TGTGCCAGCAGCTTTGGGGAAGCTGGGGCCAACGTCCTGACTTTC. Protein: CASSFGEAGANVLTF.

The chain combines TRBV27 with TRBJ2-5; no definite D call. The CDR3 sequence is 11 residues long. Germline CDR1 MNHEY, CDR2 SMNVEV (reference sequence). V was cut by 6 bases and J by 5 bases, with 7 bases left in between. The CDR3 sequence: CASRTSETQYF. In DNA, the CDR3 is TGTGCCAGCAGGACCTCCGAGACCCAGTACTTC.

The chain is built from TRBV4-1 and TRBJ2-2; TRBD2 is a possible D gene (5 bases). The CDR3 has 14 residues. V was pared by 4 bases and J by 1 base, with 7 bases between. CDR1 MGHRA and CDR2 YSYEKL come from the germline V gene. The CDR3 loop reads CASSLGENTGELFF. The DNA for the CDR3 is TGCGCCAGCAGCCTCGGGGAGAACACCGGGGAGCTGTTTTTT.

The CDR3 DNA follows: TGTGCCAGCTCACCGGGGACAGGGACCTTTCACACTGAAGCTTTCTTT. This translates into CASSPGTGTFHTEAFF. This chain links TRBV18 with TRBJ1-1; 9 nucleotides agree with TRBD1. This CDR3 has 16 amino acids. Unmatched junction bases numbered 8, after V lost 3 bases and J lost 3 bases. CDR1 KGHSH and CDR2 LQKENI come from the germline V gene.

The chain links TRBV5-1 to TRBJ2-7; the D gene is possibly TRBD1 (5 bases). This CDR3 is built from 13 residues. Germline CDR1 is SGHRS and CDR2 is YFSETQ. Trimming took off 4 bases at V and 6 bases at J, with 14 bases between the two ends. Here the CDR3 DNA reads TGCGCCAGCAGCCTGCTGCAGGGTGGCGAGCAGTACTTC. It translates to CASSLLQGGEQYF.

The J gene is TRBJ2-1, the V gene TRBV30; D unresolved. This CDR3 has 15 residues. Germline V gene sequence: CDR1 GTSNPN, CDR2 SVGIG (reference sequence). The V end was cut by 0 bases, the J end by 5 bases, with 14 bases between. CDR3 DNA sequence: TGTGCCTGGAGTGTACTGAAGAGGTCCGACAATGAGCAGTTCTTC. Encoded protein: CAWSVLKRSDNEQFF.

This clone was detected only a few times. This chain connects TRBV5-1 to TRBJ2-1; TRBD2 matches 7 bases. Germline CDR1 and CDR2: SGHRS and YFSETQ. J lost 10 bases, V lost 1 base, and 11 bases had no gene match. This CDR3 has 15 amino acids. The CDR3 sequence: CASSLREGLGEEQFF. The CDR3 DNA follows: TGCGCCAGCAGCTTGAGGGAGGGCCTCGGAGAAGAGCAGTTCTTC.

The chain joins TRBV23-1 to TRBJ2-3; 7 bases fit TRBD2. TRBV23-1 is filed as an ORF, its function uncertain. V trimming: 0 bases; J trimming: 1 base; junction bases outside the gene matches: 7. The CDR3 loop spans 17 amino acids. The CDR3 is CASSQSGDREGTDTQYF. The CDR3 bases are TGCGCCAGCAGTCAATCGGGGGACCGGGAGGGCACAGATACGCAGTATTTT.

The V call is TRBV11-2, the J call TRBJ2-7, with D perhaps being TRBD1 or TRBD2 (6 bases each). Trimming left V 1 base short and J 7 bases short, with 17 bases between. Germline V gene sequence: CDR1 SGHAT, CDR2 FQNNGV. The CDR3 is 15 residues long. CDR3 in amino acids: CASSLGLRGGPEQYF. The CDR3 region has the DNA TGTGCCAGCAGCTTAGGGCTTCGAGGGGGGCCGGAGCAGTACTTC.

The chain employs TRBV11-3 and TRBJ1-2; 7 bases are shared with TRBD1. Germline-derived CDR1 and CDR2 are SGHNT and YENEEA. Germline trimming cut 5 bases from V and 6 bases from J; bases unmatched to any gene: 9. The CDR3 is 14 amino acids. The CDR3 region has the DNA TGTGCCAGCAGCCGCCCGCGGCAGGGGGATGGCTACACCTTC. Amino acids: CASSRPRQGDGYTF.

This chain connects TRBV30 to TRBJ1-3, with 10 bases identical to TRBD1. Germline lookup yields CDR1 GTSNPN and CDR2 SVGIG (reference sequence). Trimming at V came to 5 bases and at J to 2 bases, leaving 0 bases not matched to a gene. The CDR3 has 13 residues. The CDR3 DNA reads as TGTGCCTGGGACAGGGGGCCTGGAAACACCATATATTTT. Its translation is CAWDRGPGNTIYF.

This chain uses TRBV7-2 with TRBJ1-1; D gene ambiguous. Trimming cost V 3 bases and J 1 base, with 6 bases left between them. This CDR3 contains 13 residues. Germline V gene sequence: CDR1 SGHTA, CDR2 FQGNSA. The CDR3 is CASSLPANTEAFF. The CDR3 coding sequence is TGTGCCAGCAGCTTGCCCGCGAACACTGAAGCTTTCTTT.